A single sample gave rise to the 31 T cell receptor beta chains below, sequenced in a study of cytomegalovirus exposure and HLA in healthy donors. The primer mix had 60 Vbeta and 13 Jbeta primers. Assay used: immunoSEQ multiplex PCR; TCRdb lists only in-frame clones, some missing. The profile covers over 120,000 clones, with around 86% appearing a single time and 2.9% taken by the ten largest. Sequenced sample: PBMCs. Receptors originate from a woman aged 25 to 39 in good health and CMV-seronegative.

CDR3 nucleotides: TGCGCCAGCAGTGGAGGGAGGACAGGGCACGAGCAGTACTTC. Amino acids: CASSGGRTGHEQYF. The V gene is TRBV10-2, the J gene TRBJ2-7; 8 bases agree with TRBD1. The CDR3 is 14 residues long. V dropped 4 bases and J dropped 5; count of bases not matched to a gene: 7. The germline V gene encodes CDR1 WSHSY and CDR2 SAAADI.

The chain is built from TRBV28 and TRBJ2-4; D remains unclear. Germline-derived CDR1 and CDR2 are MDHEN and SYDVKM. V was trimmed by 9 bases and J by 0 bases, leaving 9 bases between them. There are 13 residues in the CDR3. The DNA for the CDR3 is TGTGCCAGTTTAAATCTAGCCAAAAACATTCAGTACTTC. Translated, it gives CASLNLAKNIQYF.

The chain is built from TRBV7-6 and TRBJ2-1; 8 bases are a match to TRBD1. The length of the CDR3 is 16 residues. Per germline, CDR1 SGHVS and CDR2 FNYEAQ. V trimming: 4 bases; J trimming: 4 bases; junction bases outside the gene matches: 9. Here the CDR3 reads CASSSGTGILYNEQFF. The DNA of the CDR3 is TGTGCCAGCAGCTCCGGGACAGGTATACTGTACAATGAGCAGTTCTTC.

The CDR3 bases are TGTGCCAGCAGTACCGCAAGGACAGGGGGCGGTAAGGATGAAAAACTGTTTTTT. This sequence encodes CASSTARTGGGKDEKLFF. The chain has TRBV27 and TRBJ1-4, with TRBD1 matching over 11 bases. The CDR3 is made up of 18 amino acids. The V gene's germline CDR1 is MNHEY and CDR2 SMNVEV (reference sequence). The V segment lost 5 bases and the J segment 6 bases; nucleotides outside the gene matches: 14.

This chain joins TRBV7-2 and TRBJ1-5, with D perhaps matching TRBD1 (6 bases). This CDR3 has 15 amino acids. The V gene lost 2 bases and the J gene lost 2 bases, with 10 bases spanning the gap. Germline V gene data show CDR1 as SGHTA and CDR2 as FQGNSA. The CDR3 region has the DNA TGTGCCAGCAGCTTACGGGGGGCGGGCAATCAGCCCCAGCATTTT. Protein: CASSLRGAGNQPQHF.

The V call is TRBV10-3, the J call TRBJ2-3; TRBD2 might be the D (6 bases). There are 14 residues in the CDR3. Germline CDR1 ENHRY, CDR2 SYGVKD. With 4 bases removed from V and 1 base from J, the gap between germline ends came to 9 bases. The CDR3 loop reads CAISASGGTDTQYF. CDR3 DNA sequence: TGTGCCATCAGTGCCTCGGGGGGCACAGATACGCAGTATTTT.

The rearrangement joins TRBV9 to TRBJ2-1, with TRBD1 as a possible D gene (5 bases). The V end was cut by 1 base, the J end by 9 bases, with 14 bases between. Germline CDR1 and CDR2: SGDLS and YYNGEE. This CDR3 has 14 residues. CDR3 in DNA: TGTGCCAGCAGCGTAAGAACGCAGGGTACTGAGCAGTTCTTC. Translated, it gives CASSVRTQGTEQFF.

The chain combines TRBV2 with TRBJ1-2; possibly TRBD1 for D (5 bases). The CDR3 has 14 amino acids. V lost 3 bases to trimming and J lost 7 bases, with 15 bases between them. Germline V gene data show CDR1 as SNHLY and CDR2 as FYNNEI. The CDR3: CASSESRQNLGYTF. In DNA form, the CDR3 reads TGTGCCAGCAGTGAGTCGCGACAGAATCTTGGCTACACCTTC.

CDR3 region: CSVRTSGADTDTQYF. CDR3 nucleotides: TGCAGCGTCCGGACTAGCGGGGCCGACACAGATACGCAGTATTTT. The rearrangement joins TRBV29-1 to TRBJ2-3; 12 positions agree with TRBD2. CDR3 length equals 15 residues. V lost 6 bases and J lost 2; bases outside the gene matches: 6. Germline V CDR1 and CDR2: SQVTM, ANQGSEA.

The chain carries TRBV5-4 and TRBJ2-1; 9 positions match TRBD1. CDR3 length: 15 amino acids. The junction had 9 bases not matched to a gene; V was cut back by 3 bases and J by 8 bases. Germline CDR1 SGHNT, CDR2 YYREEE (reference sequence). The DNA of the CDR3 is TGTGCCAGCAGCTCGAGGCGGGACAGGGTGTATGAGCAGTTCTTC. Translation: CASSSRRDRVYEQFF.

The chain carries TRBV6-1 and TRBJ2-5; D is possibly TRBD2 (5 bases). The J call is in doubt because the DNA end fits TRBJ2-7 better. The germline CDR1 and CDR2 sequences are MNHNS and SASEGT. CDR3 length: 15 amino acids. The CDR3 is CASSLNEGETYEQYF. DNA for the CDR3: TGTGCCAGCAGCTTGAACGAGGGAGAGACCTACGAGCAGTACTTC.

This clone was observed a handful of times. The V call is TRBV5-1, the J call TRBJ2-2; D is possibly TRBD2 (5 bases). The germline V gene has CDR1 SGHRS and CDR2 YFSETQ. The CDR3 has 15 residues. Trimming removed 0 bases from V and 5 bases from J, with 11 bases in between. The CDR3 loop is CASSLVSTGTGELFF. CDR3 in DNA: TGCGCCAGCAGCTTGGTTTCGACGGGGACCGGGGAGCTGTTTTTT.

The rearrangement joins TRBV7-8 to TRBJ2-7, with 8 bases aligning to TRBD2. Germline CDR1 is SGHVS and CDR2 is FQNEAQ. Germline trimming cut 4 bases from V and 4 bases from J; bases unmatched to any gene: 6. The CDR3 consists of 14 residues. Here the CDR3 reads CASSSLGGGYEQYF. The CDR3 DNA reads TGTGCCAGCAGCTCTTTGGGCGGGGGGTACGAGCAGTACTTC.

This chain joins TRBV2 and TRBJ2-7; 9 bases fit TRBD1. The germline V gene has CDR1 SNHLY and CDR2 FYNNEI. Trimming at V came to 3 bases and at J to 8 bases, leaving 8 bases not matched to a gene. The CDR3 extends over 14 amino acids. The CDR3 DNA follows: TGTGCCAGCAGTGAGGAGACAGGGGGGCTTAAGCAGTACTTC. Translating it yields CASSEETGGLKQYF.

The chain recombines TRBV6-1 with TRBJ2-7, with 9 bases matching TRBD2. Per germline, CDR1 MNHNS and CDR2 SASEGT. V lost 5 bases, J lost 6 bases, and 2 bases stayed unmatched. This CDR3 spans 12 amino acids. The CDR3 sequence: CASSQLAGEQYF. CDR3 DNA sequence: TGTGCCAGCAGTCAACTAGCGGGCGAGCAGTACTTC.

This clone has a single count. The gene calls are TRBV2 and TRBJ1-2; perhaps TRBD1 as D (5 bases). The germline gives CDR1 SNHLY, CDR2 FYNNEI. The length of the CDR3 is 13 residues. V shed 4 bases and J shed 5 bases, with 11 bases lying between them. The CDR3 protein is CASSVGAQYGYTF. The CDR3 DNA follows: TGTGCCAGCAGTGTTGGGGCCCAATATGGCTACACCTTC.

The genes are TRBV4-1 and TRBJ1-4; D is perhaps TRBD1 (5 bases). CDR1 MGHRA and CDR2 YSYEKL come from the germline V gene. The CDR3 consists of 18 residues. Trimming pared 4 bases from V and 0 bases from J, leaving 18 bases between. In DNA form, the CDR3 reads TGCGCCAGCAGCCGCATTCTTTCCTGGGGGGCAACTAATGAAAAACTGTTTTTT. It yields the protein CASSRILSWGATNEKLFF.

This clone was counted only a few times. This sequence joins TRBV2 and TRBJ2-7, with D unresolved. Germline assignment: CDR1 SNHLY and CDR2 FYNNEI. Trimming took 10 bases from V and 2 from J, leaving 18 bases between them. The CDR3 length is 14 residues. The CDR3 reads CAILEQNSAYEQYF. The CDR3 DNA is TGTGCCATCTTGGAGCAGAATTCGGCCTACGAGCAGTACTTC.

This chain links TRBV5-4 with TRBJ2-7, with 11 nucleotides matching TRBD2. This CDR3 has 16 amino acids. Trimming cost V 5 bases and J 2 bases; bases outside gene matches: 9. Per germline, CDR1 SGHNT and CDR2 YYREEE (reference sequence). This CDR3 is CASSYGVAGGAYEQYF. CDR3 in DNA: TGTGCCAGCAGTTACGGGGTAGCGGGGGGGGCCTACGAGCAGTACTTC.

The rearrangement joins TRBV29-1 to TRBJ2-5; a possible D gene is TRBD2 (5 bases). Trimming left V 6 bases short and J 1 base short, with 15 bases between. Germline-derived CDR1 and CDR2 are SQVTM and ANQGSEA. The CDR3 consists of 14 residues. CDR3 sequence (DNA): TGCAGCGTCCACCCCGCGGGCCTCCAAGAGACCCAGTACTTC. Protein sequence: CSVHPAGLQETQYF.

The rearrangement uses TRBV7-2 and TRBJ2-1, with 7 bases identical to TRBD2. Germline V gene lookup returns CDR1 SGHTA and CDR2 FQGNSA. The CDR3 sequence is 14 residues long. The V segment lost 10 bases and the J segment 5 bases; nucleotides outside the gene matches: 11. CDR3 amino acids: CAINWGGMNNEQFF. The CDR3 bases are TGTGCCATAAATTGGGGGGGGATGAACAATGAGCAGTTCTTC.

This clone has a handful of counts. The rearrangement uses TRBV2 and TRBJ2-1; 9 nucleotides align to TRBD2. The J segment lost 9 bases and the V segment lost 2 bases, leaving 5 bases of the junction unmatched. The CDR3 is 14 residues long. Germline V gene sequence: CDR1 SNHLY, CDR2 FYNNEI. The CDR3 DNA sequence: TGTGCCAGCAGTGAAACTAGCGGGTACGGTGAGCAGTTCTTC. This translates into CASSETSGYGEQFF.

The chain is built from TRBV7-8 and TRBJ1-6; 9 bases are shared with TRBD1. With V trimmed by 7 bases and J by 9 bases, 10 bases remained unmatched. Germline assignment: CDR1 SGHVS and CDR2 FQNEAQ. The CDR3 contains 15 residues. CDR3 loop: CASNRDRVISSPLHF. CDR3 coding DNA: TGTGCCAGCAACCGGGACAGGGTAATTTCTTCACCCCTCCACTTT.

The gene calls are TRBV19 and TRBJ1-5; D gene uncertain. Germline CDR1 is LNHDA and CDR2 is SQIVND (reference sequence). There are 17 residues in the CDR3. Trimming cost V 6 bases and J 2 bases, with 20 bases left between them. In nucleotides, the CDR3 is TGTGCCAGTAGCCCGGATTTGGTTATGCGGGGCAATCAGCCCCAGCATTTT. It translates to CASSPDLVMRGNQPQHF.

The rearrangement uses TRBV5-8 and TRBJ1-2, with D maybe TRBD1 (5 bases). The CDR3 spans 16 residues. The V end lost 0 bases, the J end lost 4 bases, and 16 bases lay between the germline ends. Per the germline V gene, CDR1 is SGHTS and CDR2 is YDEGEE. The CDR3 DNA sequence: TGTGCCAGCAGCTTGGATCGCCGGACCCAGGGCTATGGCTACACCTTC. This codes for CASSLDRRTQGYGYTF.

The rearrangement joins TRBV28 to TRBJ2-7; TRBD1 agrees at 7 bases. Germline CDR1 reads MDHEN; CDR2 reads SYDVKM. V was pared by 5 bases and J by 2 bases, with 15 bases of the junction left unmatched. The CDR3 is 17 residues long. The CDR3 here is CASSANAPGQSPYEQYF. The DNA of the CDR3 is TGTGCCAGCAGTGCCAACGCCCCGGGACAGAGTCCCTACGAGCAGTACTTC.

This clone came up many times. This chain joins TRBV27 and TRBJ2-2, with 7 bases lining up with TRBD2. Germline V gene data show CDR1 as MNHEY and CDR2 as SMNVEV (reference sequence). Trimming took 6 bases from V and 6 from J; bases not matched to a gene: 10. The CDR3 sequence is 15 residues long. This CDR3 is CASSLRGSTAGELFF. CDR3 DNA sequence: TGTGCCAGCAGCCTACGCGGGAGTACCGCCGGGGAGCTGTTTTTT.

This clone was seen only once. The CDR3 loop is CASVGDRGETQYF. For the CDR3, the DNA is TGCGCCAGCGTCGGAGACAGGGGAGAGACCCAGTACTTC. The genes are TRBV5-1 and TRBJ2-5; 8 bases align to TRBD1. The CDR3 is made up of 13 amino acids. Germline V gene sequence: CDR1 SGHRS, CDR2 YFSETQ. Trimming removed 7 bases from V and 4 bases from J; junction bases left unmatched: 6.

The rearrangement uses TRBV9 and TRBJ2-7, with TRBD1 matching 8 bases. Germline CDR1 reads SGDLS; CDR2 reads YYNGEE. Unmatched junction bases numbered 3, after V lost 3 bases and J lost 1 base. The CDR3 has 14 residues. The CDR3 nucleotides read TGTGCCAGCAGCGGGCGACAGGGGTCCTACGAGCAGTACTTC. Translation gives CASSGRQGSYEQYF.

The V gene is TRBV5-1, the J gene TRBJ1-1; 8 nucleotides agree with TRBD1. V trimming: 0 bases; J trimming: 5 bases; junction bases outside the gene matches: 9. The CDR3 consists of 16 residues. Germline V gene lookup returns CDR1 SGHRS and CDR2 YFSETQ. CDR3 in DNA: TGCGCCAGCAGCTTGGGATCAGGGGGCGCACGGACTGAAGCTTTCTTT. This translates into CASSLGSGGARTEAFF.

This clone was observed a single time. The J gene is TRBJ2-3, the V gene TRBV7-2, with 8 nucleotides matching TRBD2. J gave up 6 bases and V 6 bases, and 5 bases lay outside the gene matches. The CDR3 consists of 13 residues. Germline CDR1 and CDR2: SGHTA and FQGNSA. This CDR3 reads CASRSGTSDTQYF. The CDR3 DNA reads as TGTGCCAGCAGATCCGGGACTAGTGATACGCAGTATTTT.